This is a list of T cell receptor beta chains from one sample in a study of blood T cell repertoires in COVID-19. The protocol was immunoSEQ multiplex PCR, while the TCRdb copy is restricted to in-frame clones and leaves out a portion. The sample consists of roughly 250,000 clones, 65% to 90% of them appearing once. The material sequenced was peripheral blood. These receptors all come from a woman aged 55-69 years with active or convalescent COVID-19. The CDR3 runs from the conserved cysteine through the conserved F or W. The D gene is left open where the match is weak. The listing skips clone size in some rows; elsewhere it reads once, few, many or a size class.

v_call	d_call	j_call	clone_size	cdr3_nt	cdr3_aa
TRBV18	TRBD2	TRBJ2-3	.	TGTGCCAGCTCAAGAGCGGGGGCCGGGATCACAGATACGCAGTATTTT	CASSRAGAGITDTQYF
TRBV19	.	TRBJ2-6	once	TGTGCCAGTAGTGCGCAGGAGGGAGGGGCCAACGTCCTGACTTTC	CASSAQEGGANVLTF
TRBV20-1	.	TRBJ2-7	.	TGCAGTGCTAGAGTACACCACGAGCAGTACTTC	CSARVHHEQYF
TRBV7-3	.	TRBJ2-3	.	TGTGCCAGCAGTCTAGTTCCCGGGAGCACAGATACGCAGTATTTT	CASSLVPGSTDTQYF
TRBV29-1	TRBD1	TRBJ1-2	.	TGCAGCGTTGGCCCGGGACAGGCGATCTATGGCTACACCTTC	CSVGPGQAIYGYTF
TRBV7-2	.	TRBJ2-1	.	TGTGCCAGCAGCTTTTCCGGAGCGCACAATGAGCAGTTCTTC	CASSFSGAHNEQFF
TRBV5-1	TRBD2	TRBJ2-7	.	TGCGCCAGCGCAAACCCCAGGGAGGGGTTTTACGAGCAGTACTTC	CASANPREGFYEQYF
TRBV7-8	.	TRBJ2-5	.	TGTGCCAGCAGCTTAGAGCTGGGGACACCGCAAGAGACCCAGTACTTC	CASSLELGTPQETQYF
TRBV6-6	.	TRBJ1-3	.	TGTGCCAGCCAGGTGTGGGGAAACACCATATATTTT	CASQVWGNTIYF
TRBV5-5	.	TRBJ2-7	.	TGTGCCAGCAGCTTGGGAGCCCGGGGGGCCGCCTACGAGCAGTACTTC	CASSLGARGAAYEQYF
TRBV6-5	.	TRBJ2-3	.	TGTGCCAGCAGTTACCGACGGGGGACGGGCACAGATACGCAGTATTTT	CASSYRRGTGTDTQYF
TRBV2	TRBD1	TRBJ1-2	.	TGTGCCAGCAGTGACAACCATGGACAGGGCGGGTATGGCTACACCTTC	CASSDNHGQGGYGYTF
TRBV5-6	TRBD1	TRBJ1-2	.	TGTGCCAGCAGACAGGGGGTTGGCTACACCTTC	CASRQGVGYTF
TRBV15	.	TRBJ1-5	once	TGTGCCACCAGCAGAGACCTAAATCAGCCCCAGCATTTT	CATSRDLNQPQHF
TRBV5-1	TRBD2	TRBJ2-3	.	TGCGCCAGTCTAGCGGGGGGGCCGGCAGATACGCAGTATTTT	CASLAGGPADTQYF
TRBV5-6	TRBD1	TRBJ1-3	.	TGTGCCAGCAGCTCGACAGGGCGGGACACCATATATTTT	CASSSTGRDTIYF
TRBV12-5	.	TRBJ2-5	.	TGTGCTAGTGGTTTCGGAGAGACCCAGTACTTC	CASGFGETQYF
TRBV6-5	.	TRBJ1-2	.	TGTGCCAGCAGATCTTCGGGGGAGCCTGGCTACACCTTC	CASRSSGEPGYTF
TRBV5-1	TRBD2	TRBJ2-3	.	TGCGCCAGCAGCCGGAGCGAGGCTAGCGGGGGGCCAAGCAGGGATACGCAGTATTTT	CASSRSEASGGPSRDTQYF
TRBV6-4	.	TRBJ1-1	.	TGTGCCAGCAGCCCCGGTGATCACACTGAAGCTTTCTTT	CASSPGDHTEAFF
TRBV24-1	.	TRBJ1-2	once	TGTGCCACCAGTGATTTACGGGAGTTCTATGGCTACACCTTC	CATSDLREFYGYTF
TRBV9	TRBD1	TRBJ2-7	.	TGTGCCAGCAGCGTAGATCGGGACAGCCCCTACGAGCAGTACTTC	CASSVDRDSPYEQYF
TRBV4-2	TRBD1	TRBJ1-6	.	TGTGCCAGCAGCCAAGGACAGGGGAGTCGAAGATCACCCCTCCACTTT	CASSQGQGSRRSPLHF
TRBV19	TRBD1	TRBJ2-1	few	TGTGCCAGTAGCACTGACAGGGCTAACAATGAGCAGTTCTTC	CASSTDRANNEQFF
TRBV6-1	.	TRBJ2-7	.	TGTGCCAGCAGTGAAGATCTTGGGGGATGGGGGCTCGAGCAGTACTTC	CASSEDLGGWGLEQYF
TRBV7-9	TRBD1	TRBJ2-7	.	TGTGCCAGCAGCTTAGGAGGGACAGGATCCTCCTACGAGCAGTACTTC	CASSLGGTGSSYEQYF
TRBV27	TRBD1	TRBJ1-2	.	TGTGCCAGCAGTTTATTGGGCCGGACAGGGGGGAGATCTAACTATGGCTACACCTTC	CASSLLGRTGGRSNYGYTF
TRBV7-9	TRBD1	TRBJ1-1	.	TGTGCCAGCAGCTTAGGTGTGGGACAGGGGGCTGGTGAAGCTTTCTTT	CASSLGVGQGAGEAFF
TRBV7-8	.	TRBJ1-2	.	TGTGCCAGCAGCCCAGTAATCGGCTACACCTTC	CASSPVIGYTF
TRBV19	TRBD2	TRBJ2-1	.	TGTGCCAGTAGTGTAGCGGGGGGGCCTCAGTATGAGCAGTTCTTC	CASSVAGGPQYEQFF
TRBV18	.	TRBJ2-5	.	TGTGCCAGCTCACGGACAGCCCAAGAGACCCAGTACTTC	CASSRTAQETQYF
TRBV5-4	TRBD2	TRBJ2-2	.	TGTGCCAGCAGCCTTCGACTAGCGGGAACCGGGGAGCTGTTTTTT	CASSLRLAGTGELFF
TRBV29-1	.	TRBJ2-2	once	TGCAGCGTTGATCACACCTCGAACACCGGGGAGCTGTTTTTT	CSVDHTSNTGELFF
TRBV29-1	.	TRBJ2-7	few	TGCAGCGCCCAGGACAGAGGGTTCTCCTACGAGCAGTACTTC	CSAQDRGFSYEQYF
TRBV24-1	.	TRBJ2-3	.	TGTGCCACCAGTGATCCTTACGCCCGCCAGGGGCTCGAGGCAGATACGCAGTATTTT	CATSDPYARQGLEADTQYF
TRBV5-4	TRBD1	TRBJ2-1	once	TGTGCCAGCAGCTCCGCGGACCGGGACAGGGATCAGCAGTTCTTC	CASSSADRDRDQQFF
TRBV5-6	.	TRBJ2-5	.	TGTGCCAGCAGCGGGGAGGTGGGTAGGGGCTTCCAAGAGACCCAGTACTTC	CASSGEVGRGFQETQYF
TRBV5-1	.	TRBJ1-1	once	TGCGCCAGCAGAGGAGGGCGAACGAACACTGAAGCTTTCTTT	CASRGGRTNTEAFF
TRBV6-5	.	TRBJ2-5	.	TGTGCCAGCAGTTACTTCCCGAGGGAGACCCAGTACTTC	CASSYFPRETQYF
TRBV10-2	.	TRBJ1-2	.	TGCGCCAGCAGTGAGCACAGGAACGGTGGCTACACCTTC	CASSEHRNGGYTF
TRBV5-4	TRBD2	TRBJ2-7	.	TGTGCCAGCAGCTTGGGTAGCGGGTCAGCCTACGAGCAGTACTTC	CASSLGSGSAYEQYF
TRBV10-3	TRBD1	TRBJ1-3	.	TGTGCCATCAGTGGAACCGGGACAGGGCTCTCTGGAAACACCATATATTTT	CAISGTGTGLSGNTIYF
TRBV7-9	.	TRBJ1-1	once	TGTGCCAGCAGCTTAGTTCTTGAGCCTTTCTTT	CASSLVLEPFF
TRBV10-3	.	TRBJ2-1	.	TGTGCCATCAGTGAGTCGGTAGGACAAGGGGACAATGAGCAGTTCTTC	CAISESVGQGDNEQFF
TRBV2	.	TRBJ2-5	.	TGTGCCAGCAGTGCTCTACAAGAGACCCAGTACTTC	CASSALQETQYF
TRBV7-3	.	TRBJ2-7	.	TGTGCCAGCAGCTTAATTGGCAGGGTCTCCTCCTACGAGCAGTACTTC	CASSLIGRVSSYEQYF
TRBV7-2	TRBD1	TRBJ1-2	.	TGTGCCAGCAACCGACAGGGGAAGGGCGGCTACACCTTC	CASNRQGKGGYTF
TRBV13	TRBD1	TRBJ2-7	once	TGTGCCAGCAGCTTAGCCGGGACAGGGCGCCCTTTCTACGAGCAGTACTTC	CASSLAGTGRPFYEQYF
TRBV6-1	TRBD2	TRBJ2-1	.	TGTGCCAGCAGTGGGTCGCGGGGGATCTTTGGCAATGAGCAGTTCTTC	CASSGSRGIFGNEQFF
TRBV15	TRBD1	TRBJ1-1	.	TGTGCCACCAGCAATACACAGGGGGGGGGCACTGAAGCTTTCTTT	CATSNTQGGGTEAFF
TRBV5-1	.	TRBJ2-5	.	TGCGCCAGCAGCTTTACAGGGTGGCAAGAGACCCAGTACTTC	CASSFTGWQETQYF
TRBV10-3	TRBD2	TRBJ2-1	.	TGTGCCATCAGTGGTACTAGCGGGGGGGCCCACAATGAGCAGTTCTTC	CAISGTSGGAHNEQFF
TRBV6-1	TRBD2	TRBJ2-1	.	TGTGCCAGCAGTGCCCGTTGGACTAGCGGGGGGACGGGGCTCAATGAGCAGTTCTTC	CASSARWTSGGTGLNEQFF